This TCR beta chain was captured in a study of identical twins. Study-wide findings and caveats: Out-of-frame alpha sequences shared between twins exhibited an excess of low generation probability.

Every sampled donor was Caucasian and healthy. The V and J ends lost 7 bases and 0 bases, in that order; junction bases with no gene match: 6. This CDR3 is built from 15 residues. From the 5' RACE reads, TCRdb called clonotypes with MiXCR, one entry per CDR3 protein. This table has some 630,000 distinct CDR3 sequences, roughly 7.1% appearing once. As regards this clonotype: Antigen: not known.

The same data also went into a second study, on yellow fever vaccine responses in identical twins.

Sequencing used PBMCs. The chain employs TRBV12-3 or TRBV12-4 and TRBJ2-4; 7 nucleotides match TRBD1. This TCR derives from a young woman in good health. Written as DNA, the CDR3 is TGTGCCAGCACCGGGACAGTACTAGCCAAAAACATTCAGTACTTC. This translates into CASTGTVLAKNIQYF.